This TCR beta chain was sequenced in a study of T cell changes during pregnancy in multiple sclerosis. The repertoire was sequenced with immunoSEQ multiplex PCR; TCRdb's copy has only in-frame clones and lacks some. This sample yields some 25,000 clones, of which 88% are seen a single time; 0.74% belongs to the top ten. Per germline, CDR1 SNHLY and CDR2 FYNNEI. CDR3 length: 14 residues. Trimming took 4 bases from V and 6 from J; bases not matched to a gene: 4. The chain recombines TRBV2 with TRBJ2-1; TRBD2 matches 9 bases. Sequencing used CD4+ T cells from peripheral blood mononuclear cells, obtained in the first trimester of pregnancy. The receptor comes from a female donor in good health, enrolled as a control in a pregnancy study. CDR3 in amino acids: CASSALAGSNEQFF. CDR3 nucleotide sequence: TGTGCCAGCAGTGCTCTAGCGGGGTCCAATGAGCAGTTCTTC. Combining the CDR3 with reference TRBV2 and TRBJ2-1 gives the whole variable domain EPEVTQTPSHQVTQMGQEVILRCVPISNHLYFYWYRQILGQKVEFLVSFYNNEISEKSEIFDDQFSVERPDGSNFTLKIRSTKLEDSAMYFCASSALAGSNEQFFGPGTRLTVL.